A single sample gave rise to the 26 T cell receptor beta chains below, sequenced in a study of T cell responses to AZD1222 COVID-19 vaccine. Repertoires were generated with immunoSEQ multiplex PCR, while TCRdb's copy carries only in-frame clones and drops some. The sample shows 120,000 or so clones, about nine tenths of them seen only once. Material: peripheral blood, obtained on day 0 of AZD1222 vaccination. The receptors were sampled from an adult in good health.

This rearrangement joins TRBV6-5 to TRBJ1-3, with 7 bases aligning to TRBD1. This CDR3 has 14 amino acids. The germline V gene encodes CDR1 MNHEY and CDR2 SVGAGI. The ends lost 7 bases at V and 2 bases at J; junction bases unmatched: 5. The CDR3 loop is CASNTGTAGNTIYF. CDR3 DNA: TGTGCCAGCAACACCGGGACAGCTGGAAACACCATATATTTT.

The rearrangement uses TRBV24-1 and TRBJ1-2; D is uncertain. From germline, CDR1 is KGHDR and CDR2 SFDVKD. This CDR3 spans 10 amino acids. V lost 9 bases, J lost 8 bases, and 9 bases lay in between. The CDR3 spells CATGNRGYTF. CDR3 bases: TGTGCCACCGGGAATCGGGGCTACACCTTC.

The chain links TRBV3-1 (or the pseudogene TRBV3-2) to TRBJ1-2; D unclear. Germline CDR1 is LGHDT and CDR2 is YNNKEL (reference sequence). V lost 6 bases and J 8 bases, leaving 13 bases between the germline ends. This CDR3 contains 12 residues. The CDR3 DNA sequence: TGTGCCAGCAGAGGAGGGTCTCCGGGCTACACCTTC. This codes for CASRGGSPGYTF.

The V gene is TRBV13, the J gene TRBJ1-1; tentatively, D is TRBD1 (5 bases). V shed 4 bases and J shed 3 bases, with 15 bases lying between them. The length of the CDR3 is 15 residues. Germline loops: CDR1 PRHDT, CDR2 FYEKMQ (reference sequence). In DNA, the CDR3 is TGTGCCAGCAGCTCTGGGGACCATGGGGACACTGAAGCTTTCTTT. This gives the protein CASSSGDHGDTEAFF.

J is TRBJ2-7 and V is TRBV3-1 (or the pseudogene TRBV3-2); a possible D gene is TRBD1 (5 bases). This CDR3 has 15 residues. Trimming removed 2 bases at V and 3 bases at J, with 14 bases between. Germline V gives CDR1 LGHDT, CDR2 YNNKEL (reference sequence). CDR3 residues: CASSQNLGQGYEQYF. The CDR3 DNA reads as TGTGCCAGCAGCCAAAACCTTGGACAAGGCTACGAGCAGTACTTC.

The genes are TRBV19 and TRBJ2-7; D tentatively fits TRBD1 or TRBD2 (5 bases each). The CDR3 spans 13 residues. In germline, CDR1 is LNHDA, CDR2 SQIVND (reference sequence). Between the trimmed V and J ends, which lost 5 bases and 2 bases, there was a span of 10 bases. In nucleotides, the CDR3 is TGTGCCAGTAGTCCGGGACCCACCTACGAGCAGTACTTC. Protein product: CASSPGPTYEQYF.

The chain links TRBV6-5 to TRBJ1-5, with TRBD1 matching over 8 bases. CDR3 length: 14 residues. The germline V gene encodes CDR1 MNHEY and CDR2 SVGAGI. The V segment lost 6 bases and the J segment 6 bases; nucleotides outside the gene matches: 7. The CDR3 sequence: CASRPGQAGQPQHF. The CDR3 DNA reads TGTGCCAGCAGGCCGGGACAGGCTGGTCAGCCCCAGCATTTT.

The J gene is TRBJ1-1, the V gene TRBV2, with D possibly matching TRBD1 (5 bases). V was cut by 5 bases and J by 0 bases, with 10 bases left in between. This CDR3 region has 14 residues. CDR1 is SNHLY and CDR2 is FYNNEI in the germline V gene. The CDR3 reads CASSWDDMNTEAFF. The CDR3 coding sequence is TGTGCCAGCAGTTGGGACGATATGAACACTGAAGCTTTCTTT.

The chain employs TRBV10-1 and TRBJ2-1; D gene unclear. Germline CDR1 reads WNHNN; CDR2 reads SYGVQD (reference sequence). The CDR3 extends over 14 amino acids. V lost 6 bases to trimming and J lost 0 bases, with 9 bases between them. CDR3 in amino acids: CASRTVSSYNEQFF. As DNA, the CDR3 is TGCGCCAGCAGAACGGTGAGCTCCTACAATGAGCAGTTCTTC.

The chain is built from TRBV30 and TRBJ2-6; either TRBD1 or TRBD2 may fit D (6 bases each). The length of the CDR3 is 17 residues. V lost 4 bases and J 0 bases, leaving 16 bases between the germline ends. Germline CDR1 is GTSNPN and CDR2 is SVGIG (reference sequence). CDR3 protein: CAWTRTGALSGANVLTF. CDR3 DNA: TGTGCCTGGACCCGTACGGGGGCCCTCTCTGGGGCCAACGTCCTGACTTTC.

The CDR3 coding sequence is TGTGCCACCCGCACGACCAGGGGGCTAAATTCACCCCTCCACTTT. Translated, it gives CATRTTRGLNSPLHF. V is TRBV27 and J is TRBJ1-6, with TRBD1 identical over 8 bases. Germline lookup yields CDR1 MNHEY and CDR2 SMNVEV (reference sequence). Trimming removed 10 bases from V and 7 bases from J; junction bases left unmatched: 12. This CDR3 has 15 amino acids.

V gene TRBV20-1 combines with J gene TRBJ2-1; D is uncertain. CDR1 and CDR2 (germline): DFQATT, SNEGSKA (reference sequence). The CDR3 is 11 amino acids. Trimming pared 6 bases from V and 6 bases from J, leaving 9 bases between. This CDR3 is CSARTVNEQFF. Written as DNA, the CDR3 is TGCAGTGCCAGGACGGTCAATGAGCAGTTCTTC.

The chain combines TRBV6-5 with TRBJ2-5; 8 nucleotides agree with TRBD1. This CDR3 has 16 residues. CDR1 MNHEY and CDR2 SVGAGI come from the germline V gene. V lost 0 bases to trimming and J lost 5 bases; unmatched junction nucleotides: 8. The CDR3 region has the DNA TGTGCCAGCAGTTACTCGGGCAGGGGGCCGGGGGAGACCCAGTACTTC. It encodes CASSYSGRGPGETQYF.

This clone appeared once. The CDR3 bases are TGCGCCAGCAAACTAACACCACCCACCGGGGAGCTGTTTTTT. Translated: CASKLTPPTGELFF. The gene calls are TRBV5-1 and TRBJ2-2; no definite D call. The V and J ends lost 6 bases and 4 bases respectively, with 13 bases between them. Looked up from germline, CDR1 is SGHRS and CDR2 is YFSETQ. The CDR3 contains 14 residues.

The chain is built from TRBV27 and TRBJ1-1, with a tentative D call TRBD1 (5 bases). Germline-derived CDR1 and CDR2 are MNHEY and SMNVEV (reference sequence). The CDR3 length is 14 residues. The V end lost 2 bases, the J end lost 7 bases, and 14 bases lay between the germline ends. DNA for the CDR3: TGTGCCAGCAGTTTAAACGGGCGGACACATGAAGCTTTCTTT. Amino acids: CASSLNGRTHEAFF.

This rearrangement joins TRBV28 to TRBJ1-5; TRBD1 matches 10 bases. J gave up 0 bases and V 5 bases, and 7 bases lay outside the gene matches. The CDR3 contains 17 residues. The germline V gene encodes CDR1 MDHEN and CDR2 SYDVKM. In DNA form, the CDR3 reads TGTGCCAGCAGTCGCGGACAGGGGGTTAATAGCAATCAGCCCCAGCATTTT. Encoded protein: CASSRGQGVNSNQPQHF.

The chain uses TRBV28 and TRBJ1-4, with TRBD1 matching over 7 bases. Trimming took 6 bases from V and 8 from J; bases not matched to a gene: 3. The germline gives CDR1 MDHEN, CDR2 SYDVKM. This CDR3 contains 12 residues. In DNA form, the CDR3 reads TGTGCCAGCAGAGGGGGCGACGAAAAACTGTTTTTT. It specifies CASRGGDEKLFF.

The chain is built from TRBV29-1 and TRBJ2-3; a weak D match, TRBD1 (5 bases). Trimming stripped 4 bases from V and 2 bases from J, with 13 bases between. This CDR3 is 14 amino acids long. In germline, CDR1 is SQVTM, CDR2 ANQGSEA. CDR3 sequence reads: CSVGGLDNTDTQYF. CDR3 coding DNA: TGCAGCGTTGGGGGCCTGGATAACACAGATACGCAGTATTTT.

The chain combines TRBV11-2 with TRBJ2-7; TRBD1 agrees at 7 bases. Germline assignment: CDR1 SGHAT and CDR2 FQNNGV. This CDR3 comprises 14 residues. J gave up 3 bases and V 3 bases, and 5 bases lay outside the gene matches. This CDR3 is CASSFNRGGYEQYF. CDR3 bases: TGTGCCAGCAGCTTTAACAGGGGTGGCTACGAGCAGTACTTC.

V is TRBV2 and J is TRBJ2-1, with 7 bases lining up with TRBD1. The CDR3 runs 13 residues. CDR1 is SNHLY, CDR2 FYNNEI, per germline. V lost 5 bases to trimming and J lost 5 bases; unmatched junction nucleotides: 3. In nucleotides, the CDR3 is TGTGCCAGCAGTAAAGACAGGGACAATGAGCAGTTCTTC. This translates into CASSKDRDNEQFF. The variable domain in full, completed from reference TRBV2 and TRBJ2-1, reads EPEVTQTPSHQVTQMGQEVILRCVPISNHLYFYWYRQILGQKVEFLVSFYNNEISEKSEIFDDQFSVERPDGSNFTLKIRSTKLEDSAMYFCASSKDRDNEQFFGPGTRLTVL.

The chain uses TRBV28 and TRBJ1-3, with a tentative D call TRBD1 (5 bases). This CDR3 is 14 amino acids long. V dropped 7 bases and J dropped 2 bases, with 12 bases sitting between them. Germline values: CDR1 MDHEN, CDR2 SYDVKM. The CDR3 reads CASTLRGAGNTIYF. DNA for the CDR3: TGTGCCAGCACCCTCCGGGGGGCTGGAAACACCATATATTTT.

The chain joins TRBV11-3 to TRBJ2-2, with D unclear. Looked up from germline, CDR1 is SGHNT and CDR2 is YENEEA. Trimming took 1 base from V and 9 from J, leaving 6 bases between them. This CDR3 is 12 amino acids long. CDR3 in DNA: TGTGCCAGCAGCTTAGGGGGTAGGGAGCTGTTTTTT. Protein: CASSLGGRELFF.

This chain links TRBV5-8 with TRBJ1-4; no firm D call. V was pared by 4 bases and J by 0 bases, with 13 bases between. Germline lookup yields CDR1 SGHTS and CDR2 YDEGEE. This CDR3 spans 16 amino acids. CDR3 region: CASSRTAPATNEKLFF. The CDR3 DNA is TGTGCCAGCAGCCGAACGGCTCCGGCAACTAATGAAAAACTGTTTTTT.

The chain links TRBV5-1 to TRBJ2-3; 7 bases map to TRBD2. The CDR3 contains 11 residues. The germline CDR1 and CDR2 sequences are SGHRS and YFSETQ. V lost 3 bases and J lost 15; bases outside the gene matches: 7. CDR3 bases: TGCGCCAGCAGCTCGAGCGGGGAAAGTTATTTT. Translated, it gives CASSSSGESYF.

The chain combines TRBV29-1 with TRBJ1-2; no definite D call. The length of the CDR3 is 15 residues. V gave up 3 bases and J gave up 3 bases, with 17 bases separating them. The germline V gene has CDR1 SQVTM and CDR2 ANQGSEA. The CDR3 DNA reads TGCAGCGTTGATAGGCCAGACCGGCCTGACTATGGCTACACCTTC. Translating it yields CSVDRPDRPDYGYTF.

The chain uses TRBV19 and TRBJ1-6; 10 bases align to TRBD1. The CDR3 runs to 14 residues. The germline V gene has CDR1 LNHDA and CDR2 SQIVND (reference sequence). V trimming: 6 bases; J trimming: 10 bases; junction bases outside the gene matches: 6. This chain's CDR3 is CASRPGTGVSPLHF. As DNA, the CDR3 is TGTGCCAGTAGACCCGGGACAGGGGTATCACCCCTCCACTTT.